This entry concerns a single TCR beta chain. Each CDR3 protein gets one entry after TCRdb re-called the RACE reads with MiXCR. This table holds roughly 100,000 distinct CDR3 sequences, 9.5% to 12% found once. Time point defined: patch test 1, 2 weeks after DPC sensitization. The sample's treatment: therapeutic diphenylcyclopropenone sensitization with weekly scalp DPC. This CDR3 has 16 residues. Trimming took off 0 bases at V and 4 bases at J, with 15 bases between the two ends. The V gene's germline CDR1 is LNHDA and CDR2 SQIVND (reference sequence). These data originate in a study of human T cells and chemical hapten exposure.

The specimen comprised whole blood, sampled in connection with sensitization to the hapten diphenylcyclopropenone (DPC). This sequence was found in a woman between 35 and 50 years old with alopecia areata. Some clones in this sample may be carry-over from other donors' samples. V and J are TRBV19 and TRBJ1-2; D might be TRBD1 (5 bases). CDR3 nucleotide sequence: TGTGCCAGTAGTATAGATATCTATGACAGCACCTATGGCTACACCTTC. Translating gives CASSIDIYDSTYGYTF.